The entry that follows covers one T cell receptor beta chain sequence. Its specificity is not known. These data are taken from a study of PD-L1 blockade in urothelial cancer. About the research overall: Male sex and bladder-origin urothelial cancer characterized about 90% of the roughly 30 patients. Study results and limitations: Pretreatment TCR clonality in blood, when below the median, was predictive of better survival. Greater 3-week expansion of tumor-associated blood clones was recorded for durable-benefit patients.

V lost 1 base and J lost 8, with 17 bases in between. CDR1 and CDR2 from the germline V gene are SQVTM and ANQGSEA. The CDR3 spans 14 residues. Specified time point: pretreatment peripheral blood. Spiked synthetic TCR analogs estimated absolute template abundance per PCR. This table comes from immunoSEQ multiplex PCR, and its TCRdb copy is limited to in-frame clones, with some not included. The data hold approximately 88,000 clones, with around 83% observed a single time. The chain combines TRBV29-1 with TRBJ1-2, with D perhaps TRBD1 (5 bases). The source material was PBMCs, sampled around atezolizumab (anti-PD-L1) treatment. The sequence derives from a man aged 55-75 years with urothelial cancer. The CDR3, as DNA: TGCAGCGTTGAAGGAAATACCTGGCAGGGAGGCTACACCTTC. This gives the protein CSVEGNTWQGGYTF.